Listed below are T cell receptor beta chains from one sample, sequenced in a study of T cell repertoires in cytomegalovirus infection. TCRdb reprocessed the reads via MiXCR and lists one record per CDR3 protein. This table holds 150,000 to 180,000 distinct CDR3 sequences, 23% found once. The specimen was PBMCs. The receptors were sampled from a human donor in good health (CMV status not recorded). Some clones in this sample may be carry-over from other donors' samples. Both conserved end residues are part of each CDR3. The D gene is left open where the match is weak. Some rows mark clone size as missing; the rest say once, few, many or name a class of expanded clone.

size	D	V	J	CDR3	DNA
few	-	TRBV7-9	TRBJ2-5	CASSFTPWGEETQYF	TGTGCCAGCAGCTTTACTCCCTGGGGGGAAGAGACCCAGTACTTC
-	-	TRBV20-1	TRBJ1-1	CSARDPPNTEAFF	TGCAGTGCTAGAGATCCGCCGAACACTGAAGCTTTCTTT
many	-	TRBV7-9	TRBJ2-3	CASSLYRDSTDTQYF	TGTGCCAGCAGCTTATACCGGGACAGCACAGATACGCAGTATTTT
-	TRBD1	TRBV28	TRBJ1-6	CASSLGPQGMNSPLHF	TGTGCCAGCAGTTTAGGTCCACAGGGGATGAATTCACCCCTCCACTTT
-	-	TRBV12-3/TRBV12-4	TRBJ2-5	CASSFGGREKQYF	TGTGCCAGCAGTTTCGGGGGCCGGGAGAAGCAGTACTTC
many	TRBD1	TRBV7-9	TRBJ1-2	CASRRQGANLGYTF	TGTGCCAGCAGACGACAGGGGGCGAATCTTGGCTACACCTTC
few	-	TRBV7-3	TRBJ2-2	CASSQHKNTGELFF	TGTGCCAGCAGCCAGCACAAGAACACCGGGGAGCTGTTTTTT
-	TRBD1	TRBV20-1	TRBJ2-7	CSAPRDRVFYEQYF	TGCAGTGCTCCCCGGGACAGGGTATTCTACGAGCAGTACTTC
-	TRBD1	TRBV28	TRBJ2-7	CASTAGTGWYEQYF	TGTGCCAGCACCGCCGGGACAGGGTGGTACGAGCAGTACTTC
few	TRBD1	TRBV6-6	TRBJ1-6	CASTLDRGSPLHF	TGTGCCAGCACCCTGGACAGGGGTTCACCCCTCCACTTT
many	-	TRBV7-9	TRBJ2-5	CASNLVGALTETQYF	TGTGCCAGCAACCTTGTCGGGGCGCTTACGGAGACCCAGTACTTC
few	-	TRBV11-2	TRBJ2-5	CASRHTGQETQYF	TGTGCCAGCAGGCATACAGGACAAGAGACCCAGTACTTC
-	TRBD1	TRBV6-2/TRBV6-3	TRBJ1-1	CASSYPGQGADTEAFF	TGTGCCAGCAGTTACCCCGGACAGGGTGCCGACACTGAAGCTTTCTTT
-	-	TRBV11-2	TRBJ2-4	CASSYSWREEDIQYF	TGTGCCAGCAGCTACTCATGGAGGGAAGAGGACATTCAGTACTTC
many	-	TRBV2	TRBJ1-3	CASTEVGFSGNTIYF	TGTGCCAGCACCGAAGTTGGGTTCTCTGGAAACACCATATATTTT
-	-	TRBV14	TRBJ1-4	CASRPLGDEKLFF	TGTGCCAGCAGACCCCTCGGGGACGAAAAACTGTTTTTT
-	-	TRBV29-1	TRBJ2-1	CSAIRNGLNEQFF	TGCAGCGCTATTAGAAACGGGCTCAATGAGCAGTTCTTC
many	-	TRBV12-3/TRBV12-4	TRBJ1-2	CASSLRGDYGYTF	TGTGCCAGCAGTTTAAGGGGCGACTATGGCTACACCTTC
many	TRBD1	TRBV7-6	TRBJ2-3	CASSDTGQANTQYF	TGTGCCAGCAGCGATACCGGACAGGCCAATACGCAGTATTTT
-	-	TRBV4-1	TRBJ1-4	CASSQDGTPGGEKLFF	TGCGCCAGCAGCCAAGACGGGACACCAGGAGGGGAAAAACTGTTTTTT
few	TRBD1	TRBV29-1	TRBJ1-2	CSVVLEAGGWYGYTF	TGCAGCGTTGTCCTGGAGGCAGGGGGCTGGTATGGCTACACCTTC
-	-	TRBV28	TRBJ1-5	CAGSPVGGSNQPQHF	TGTGCCGGCAGCCCAGTTGGGGGTAGCAATCAGCCCCAGCATTTT
many	-	TRBV29-1	TRBJ1-1	CSVRGDFMNTEAFF	TGCAGCGTGAGGGGCGATTTCATGAACACTGAAGCTTTCTTT
many	-	TRBV7-3	TRBJ2-2	CASSLLAGQNTGELFF	TGTGCCAGCAGCTTACTAGCCGGTCAAAACACCGGGGAGCTGTTTTTT
few	-	TRBV30	TRBJ2-2	CAWSTGTYTGELFF	TGTGCCTGGAGTACCGGGACCTACACCGGGGAGCTGTTTTTT
few	-	TRBV18	TRBJ1-5	CASSPNWDQPQHF	TGTGCCAGCTCACCCAATTGGGATCAGCCCCAGCATTTT
-	-	TRBV2	TRBJ1-2	CASSEAGQSYGYTF	TGTGCCAGCAGTGAAGCTGGACAGAGCTATGGCTACACCTTC
-	-	TRBV7-6	TRBJ1-1	CASRLSSGQVTEAFF	TGTGCCAGCAGATTATCCTCAGGGCAGGTCACTGAAGCTTTCTTT
many	-	TRBV27	TRBJ1-2	CASRRDNHGYGYTF	TGTGCCAGCCGTCGGGATAACCACGGCTATGGCTACACCTTC
-	TRBD2	TRBV7-8	TRBJ2-1	CASSPRGGPYNEQFF	TGTGCCAGCAGCCCCCGGGGAGGGCCCTACAATGAGCAGTTCTTC
-	TRBD1	TRBV20-1	TRBJ1-6	CSATLGTGKNSPLHF	TGCAGTGCAACCCTAGGGACAGGGAAGAATTCACCCCTCCACTTT
many	-	TRBV7-8	TRBJ2-1	CASSLGGTTYNEQFF	TGTGCCAGCAGCTTAGGCGGGACAACCTACAATGAGCAGTTCTTC
few	-	TRBV10-3	TRBJ2-7	CAISETDEQYF	TGTGCCATCAGTGAAACGGACGAGCAGTACTTC
-	-	TRBV20-1	TRBJ2-7	CSARDLGKPYEQYF	TGCAGTGCTAGAGATCTCGGCAAACCCTACGAGCAGTACTTC
many	TRBD2	TRBV5-6	TRBJ2-3	CASSSLTSGVADTQYF	TGTGCCAGCAGCTCCCTGACTAGCGGGGTGGCAGATACGCAGTATTTT
-	-	TRBV19	TRBJ2-7	CASSIGGGASEQYF	TGTGCCAGTAGTATTGGAGGGGGCGCATCCGAGCAGTACTTC
once	TRBD2	TRBV14	TRBJ2-6	CACSQDWRTSGSFGANVLTF	TGTGCCTGCAGCCAAGATTGGCGGACTAGCGGCTCGTTCGGGGCCAACGTCCTGACTTTC
-	-	TRBV20-1	TRBJ2-1	CSARGGNEQFF	TGCAGTGCTAGGGGTGGGAATGAGCAGTTCTTC
-	-	TRBV4-1	TRBJ2-5	CASSQPGLSTETQYF	TGCGCCAGCAGCCAACCAGGACTAAGCACGGAGACCCAGTACTTC
-	-	TRBV7-9	TRBJ2-7	CASSLGEGVDGVQYF	TGTGCCAGCAGCTTAGGAGAGGGAGTCGACGGGGTGCAGTACTTC
-	TRBD2	TRBV10-3	TRBJ2-5	CAISSAGGQETQYF	TGTGCCATCAGTTCAGCGGGGGGGCAAGAGACCCAGTACTTC